The next 23 T cell receptor beta chains were all read from a single sample in a study of beta chain features in type 1 diabetes (dated by TCRdb to between 2018 and 2020). Their antigen targets remain unknown. Libraries were built with the immunoSEQ multiplex PCR assay. The entire amount of isolated RNA was reverse transcribed using the High Capacity cDNA Reverse Transcription Kit, so the sequenced TCRB transcripts were expressed ones. TCRdb stores this immuneACCESS table with in-frame sequences only. Part of the clones is absent; in the studies checked, under half of the shortfall reflects unresolved V genes, and no reason is known for the rest. The sample data list about 340,000 clones, and around 9% of these were observed just once. Roughly 0.99% of the sample is taken by the ten largest. Overall study outcomes, separate from this receptor: In all four CD4+ subsets, TCRB CDR3 length was moderately but significantly shorter in type 1 diabetes patients.

The material sequenced was central memory CD4+ T cells from blood. The receptors come from a man in his thirties or forties with type 1 diabetes.

This clone was detected only a few times. The V call is TRBV7-8, the J call TRBJ1-2, with 8 positions matching TRBD1. The junction had 10 bases not matched to a gene; V was cut back by 5 bases and J by 8 bases. CDR3 length: 14 amino acids. The germline V gene encodes CDR1 SGHVS and CDR2 FQNEAQ. The CDR3 DNA follows: TGTGCCAGCAGCCCATTTGACAGGGGTAGCGGCTACACCTTC. This encodes CASSPFDRGSGYTF.

This clone was seen many times. Distinct nucleotide sequences in the sample also encode this CDR3. The chain combines TRBV7-9 with TRBJ1-3; unclear D gene. The V and J ends lost 5 bases and 0 bases respectively, with 2 bases between them. The CDR3 extends over 12 amino acids. Germline V gene lookup returns CDR1 SEHNR and CDR2 FQNEAQ (reference sequence). The CDR3 nucleotides read TGTGCCAGCAGCCCCTCTGGAAACACCATATATTTT. It codes for CASSPSGNTIYF.

This clone appeared a few times. V usage is TRBV30 and J usage is TRBJ2-1, with TRBD2 as a possible D gene (5 bases). CDR3 size: 14 residues. Germline V lookup: CDR1 GTSNPN, CDR2 SVGIG (reference sequence). The ends were cut back, 4 bases at V and 5 bases at J, with 15 bases in the middle. The DNA for the CDR3 is TGTGCCTGGACCCAGTGGCCAGCGGACAATGAGCAGTTCTTC. This encodes CAWTQWPADNEQFF.

The sample holds a few counts of this clone. The V call is TRBV7-2, the J call TRBJ1-5; D is perhaps TRBD1 (6 bases). The CDR3 sequence is 16 residues long. Germline V gene lookup returns CDR1 SGHTA and CDR2 FQGNSA. Trimming took off 2 bases at V and 3 bases at J, with 14 bases between the two ends. Written as DNA, the CDR3 is TGTGCCAGCAGCTTACACGCGGCAGGGGTCAATCAGCCCCAGCATTTT. Protein product: CASSLHAAGVNQPQHF.

V usage is TRBV19 and J usage is TRBJ1-5; D perhaps matches TRBD1 (6 bases). The V gene lost 7 bases and the J gene lost 7 bases, with 20 bases spanning the gap. The CDR3 has 15 residues. Germline CDR1 LNHDA, CDR2 SQIVND (reference sequence). CDR3 loop: CASKQAGVTTQPQHF. CDR3 bases: TGTGCCAGTAAGCAGGCAGGGGTGACTACCCAGCCCCAGCATTTT.

This clone was counted between two and nine times. The gene calls are TRBV5-1 and TRBJ2-7; D is ambiguous. This CDR3 region has 13 residues. The germline V gene has CDR1 SGHRS and CDR2 YFSETQ. Trimming shortened V by 1 base and J by 7 bases, and 12 bases separated the two germline ends. This chain's CDR3 is CASSLRDGWEQYF. The DNA of the CDR3 is TGCGCCAGCAGCTTGAGGGATGGATGGGAGCAGTACTTC.

This clone was seen many times. The rearrangement uses TRBV28 and TRBJ2-3; a possible D gene is TRBD2 (6 bases). The ends were cut back, 6 bases at V and 0 bases at J, with 16 bases in the middle. CDR3 length: 16 residues. CDR1 and CDR2 from the germline V gene are MDHEN and SYDVKM. In DNA form, the CDR3 reads TGTGCCAGCAGGCATAGGGCTAGCGCGAGCACAGATACGCAGTATTTT. Translating gives CASRHRASASTDTQYF.

The V gene is TRBV2, the J gene TRBJ1-1; D is unclear. Trimming took 3 bases from V and 3 from J, leaving 2 bases between them. Germline V gene data show CDR1 as SNHLY and CDR2 as FYNNEI. The CDR3 is made up of 11 amino acids. CDR3 in DNA: TGTGCCAGCAGTGAGGACACTGAAGCTTTCTTT. This codes for CASSEDTEAFF.

The chain is built from TRBV4-1 and TRBJ2-3; D is undetermined. The CDR3 contains 15 residues. V lost 1 base, J lost 0 bases, and 8 bases lay in between. In germline, CDR1 is MGHRA, CDR2 YSYEKL. As DNA, the CDR3 is TGCGCCAGCAGCCAAGGTTGGGGAAGCACAGATACGCAGTATTTT. Its protein is CASSQGWGSTDTQYF.

CDR3 loop: CASSPKRGETQYF. The DNA of the CDR3 is TGTGCCAGCAGCCCGAAAAGGGGGGAGACCCAGTACTTC. This chain links TRBV7-6 with TRBJ2-5; D may be TRBD1 (6 bases). CDR3 length equals 13 residues. V was shortened by 5 bases and J by 5 bases, with 12 bases between the two germline ends. Germline-derived CDR1 and CDR2 are SGHVS and FNYEAQ.

This clone appeared many times. The chain uses TRBV28 and TRBJ2-1; 7 positions agree with TRBD2. This CDR3 is built from 15 residues. Per germline, CDR1 MDHEN and CDR2 SYDVKM. After removal of 1 base from V and 1 base from J, the junction contained 1 base not matched to a gene. CDR3 DNA sequence: TGTGCCAGCAGTTTATTCGGGGGGTCCTACAATGAGCAGTTCTTC. Amino acids: CASSLFGGSYNEQFF. Full variable domain (remainder filled in from reference TRBV28 and TRBJ2-1): DVKVTQSSRYLVKRTGEKVFLECVQDMDHENMFWYRQDPGLGLRLIYFSYDVKMKEKGDIPEGYSVSREKKERFSLILESASTNQTSMYLCASSLFGGSYNEQFFGPGTRLTVL.

In its sample, this clone was seen a few times. The rearrangement joins TRBV15 to TRBJ2-7; D is perhaps TRBD1 or TRBD2 (5 bases each). The CDR3 contains 15 residues. Trimming left V 1 base short and J 3 bases short, with 13 bases between. The germline V gene has CDR1 LNHNV and CDR2 YYDKDF (reference sequence). CDR3 in amino acids: CATSRGLGDGYEQYF. The CDR3, as DNA: TGTGCCACCAGCAGAGGATTGGGGGACGGCTACGAGCAGTACTTC. Looking up the rest from reference TRBV15 and TRBJ2-7 gives the full variable domain: DAMVIQNPRYQVTQFGKPVTLSCSQTLNHNVMYWYQQKSSQAPKLLFHYYDKDFNNEADTPDNFQSRRPNTSFCFLDIRSPGLGDTAMYLCATSRGLGDGYEQYFGPGTRLTVT.

A word on this clone: An end of the junction does not agree with germline; a read error may underlie this. The identical CDR3 is also encoded by other nucleotide sequences in the sample. The V call is TRBV6-6, the J call TRBJ1-2, with 9 positions matching TRBD1. Germline-derived CDR1 and CDR2 are MNHNY and SVGAGI (reference sequence). The CDR3 is made up of 14 amino acids. The CDR3 region has the DNA TGTGCTAGCAGCTTTGGACAGGGGAACTATGGCTACACCTTC. Its protein is CASSFGQGNYGYTF.

This clone has a handful of counts. V and J are TRBV29-1 and TRBJ2-5; D might be TRBD1 (6 bases). This CDR3 has 12 residues. The germline gives CDR1 SQVTM, CDR2 ANQGSEA. Trimming cost V 2 bases and J 7 bases, with 11 bases left between them. CDR3 protein: CSVEMGHLTQYF. CDR3 in DNA: TGCAGCGTTGAAATGGGACACCTGACCCAGTACTTC.

There are many counts of this clone. The J gene is TRBJ2-5, the V gene TRBV15, with TRBD2 matching 7 bases. The CDR3 runs 16 residues. The V segment lost 0 bases and the J segment 2 bases; nucleotides outside the gene matches: 6. Germline CDR1 LNHNV, CDR2 YYDKDF (reference sequence). The CDR3 here is CATSRDLGTMQETQYF. CDR3 bases: TGTGCCACCAGCAGAGACCTTGGGACTATGCAAGAGACCCAGTACTTC.

This clone came up many times. This chain links TRBV9 with TRBJ1-1; D not certain. V was shortened by 2 bases and J by 1 base, with 9 bases between the two germline ends. Germline CDR1 reads SGDLS; CDR2 reads YYNGEE. The CDR3 length is 14 residues. DNA for the CDR3: TGTGCCAGCAGCGTGACGGATCAGAACACTGAAGCTTTCTTT. Its protein is CASSVTDQNTEAFF.

This clone was picked up a small number of times. The chain couples TRBV7-6 to TRBJ2-5; D uncertain. Germline V CDR1 and CDR2: SGHVS, FNYEAQ. V lost 3 bases and J 1 base, leaving 9 bases between the germline ends. This CDR3 is built from 14 residues. The CDR3 DNA reads as TGTGCCAGCAGCTTGAGCCGGGCCCAAGAGACCCAGTACTTC. Encoded protein: CASSLSRAQETQYF.

This sequence joins TRBV11-2 and TRBJ1-1; D unresolved. CDR3 length: 13 amino acids. Germline V lookup: CDR1 SGHAT, CDR2 FQNNGV. V lost 5 bases to trimming and J lost 7 bases, with 14 bases between them. As DNA, the CDR3 is TGTGCCAGCAGCCAGGATAGCGGCCGTGAAGCTTTCTTT. Translated: CASSQDSGREAFF.

This clone has more than one count but fewer than ten. The V call is TRBV25-1, the J call TRBJ2-7; 7 bases match TRBD1. CDR3 length equals 14 residues. The V gene's germline CDR1 is MGHDK and CDR2 SYGVNS. V was pared by 5 bases and J by 5 bases, with 9 bases of the junction left unmatched. This CDR3 reads CASSKQQGFDEQYF. The CDR3 region has the DNA TGTGCCAGCAGTAAACAACAGGGGTTCGACGAGCAGTACTTC.

This clone was observed a handful of times. The chain joins TRBV19 to TRBJ1-1; TRBD1 matches at 8 bases. Germline CDR1 is LNHDA and CDR2 is SQIVND (reference sequence). The CDR3 runs 16 residues. V dropped 5 bases and J dropped 3; count of bases not matched to a gene: 11. The CDR3 here is CASSLRTGISYTEAFF. The CDR3 region has the DNA TGTGCCAGTAGTCTCCGGACAGGGATCAGTTACACTGAAGCTTTCTTT.

V and J are TRBV6-6 and TRBJ2-7; D is unclear. The CDR3 totals 16 residues. Trimming shortened V by 0 bases and J by 0 bases, and 12 bases separated the two germline ends. Germline V gives CDR1 MNHNY, CDR2 SVGAGI (reference sequence). CDR3 loop: CASSYSPRQSSYEQYF. CDR3 DNA: TGTGCCAGCAGTTACTCTCCCCGGCAGAGCTCCTACGAGCAGTACTTC.

The gene calls are TRBV9 and TRBJ2-7, with a tentative D call TRBD1 (6 bases). CDR3 size: 14 residues. The V and J ends lost 0 bases and 2 bases respectively, with 9 bases between them. CDR1 SGDLS and CDR2 YYNGEE come from the germline V gene. The CDR3 reads CASSVDYRAYEQYF. CDR3 bases: TGTGCCAGCAGCGTAGATTACAGGGCCTACGAGCAGTACTTC. Using reference TRBV9 and TRBJ2-7 for the parts outside the CDR3, the full variable domain is DSGVTQTPKHLITATGQRVTLRCSPRSGDLSVYWYQQSLDQGLQFLIQYYNGEERAKGNILERFSAQQFPDLHSELNLSSLELGDSALYFCASSVDYRAYEQYFGPGTRLTVT.

The chain has TRBV29-1 and TRBJ2-1, with 8 positions matching TRBD2. The CDR3 is 16 amino acids. Germline V gives CDR1 SQVTM, CDR2 ANQGSEA. This CDR3 reads CSTNSGGTSINNEQFF. DNA of the CDR3: TGCAGTACCAACAGCGGGGGTACAAGCATCAATAATGAGCAGTTCTTC.